The source of this T cell receptor (beta chain) is a study of T cells in Graves' hyperthyroidism and ophthalmopathy. Trimming removed 0 bases from V and 2 bases from J; junction bases left unmatched: 6. This CDR3 spans 17 amino acids. Germline loops: CDR1 GTSNPN, CDR2 SVGIG (reference sequence). This clonotype was observed at least ten times. Amplification of TCR beta CDR3 regions was performed using RNA transcripts as template. First-round RT-PCR of the TCR CDR3 relied on the HTBI primer set. TCRdb re-called the multiplex PCR reads with MiXCR, one entry per CDR3 protein. The sample records fewer than 300,000 distinct CDR3 sequences, less than 30% being singletons.

This TCR came from a man aged 35 to 55 with Graves' hyperthyroidism that later progressed to Graves' ophthalmopathy. The rearrangement links TRBV30 to TRBJ2-2; 10 bases fit TRBD2. Source material: blood. The CDR3 reads CAWSVRKREGNTGELFF. The CDR3 DNA is TGTGCCTGGAGTGTACGGAAGCGGGAGGGCAACACCGGGGAGCTGTTTTTT.